The present T cell receptor beta chain was sequenced within a study of blood T cell repertoires in COVID-19. Study in general: PBMCs, B-cell-depleted T cells, or T cells provided the cDNA or gDNA that made up the material.

Per germline, CDR1 SGHTA and CDR2 FQGNSA. V was trimmed by 5 bases and J by 5 bases, leaving 15 bases between them. The length of the CDR3 is 14 residues. Under the authors' procedure: Estimated nucleated cell counts came from reference gene primer amplification. Only in-frame clones appear in the TCRdb table, and some are missing; sequencing was by immunoSEQ multiplex PCR. The DNA was the basis for D and trimming; V, J and clone size are from that table. The table lists about 210,000 clones, approximately 86% of them singletons. The clonotype was recovered from a woman between 40 and 55 years old with acute COVID-19. The sample consisted of PBMCs or T cells enriched from blood (not recorded which). The chain joins TRBV7-2 to TRBJ2-5; D is possibly TRBD2 (5 bases). The CDR3 sequence is CASSPSGRRETQYF. The CDR3 region has the DNA TGTGCCAGCAGCCCCAGCGGTAGGAGGGAGACCCAGTACTTC.